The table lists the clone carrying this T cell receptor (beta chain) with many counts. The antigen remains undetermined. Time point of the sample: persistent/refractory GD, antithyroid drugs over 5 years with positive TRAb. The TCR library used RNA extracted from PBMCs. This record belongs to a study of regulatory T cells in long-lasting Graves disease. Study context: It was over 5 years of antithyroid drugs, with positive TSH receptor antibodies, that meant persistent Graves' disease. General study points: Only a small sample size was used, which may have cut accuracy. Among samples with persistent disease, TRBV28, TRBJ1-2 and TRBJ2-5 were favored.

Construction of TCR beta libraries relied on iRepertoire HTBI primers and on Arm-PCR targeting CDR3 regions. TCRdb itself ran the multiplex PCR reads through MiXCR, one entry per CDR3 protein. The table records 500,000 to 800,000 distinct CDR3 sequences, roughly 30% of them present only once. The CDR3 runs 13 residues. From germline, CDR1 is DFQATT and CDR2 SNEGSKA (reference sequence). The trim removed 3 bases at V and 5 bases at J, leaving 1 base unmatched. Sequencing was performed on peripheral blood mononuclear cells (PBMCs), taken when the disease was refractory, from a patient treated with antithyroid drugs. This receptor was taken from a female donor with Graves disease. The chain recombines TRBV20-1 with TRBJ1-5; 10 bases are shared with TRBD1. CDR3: CSARDRGDQPQHF. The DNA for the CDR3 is TGCAGTGCTAGGGACAGGGGGGATCAGCCCCAGCATTTT.